The source of this T cell receptor (beta chain) is a study of blood T cell repertoires in COVID-19. Across the study: There were acute and convalescent COVID-19 samples, and they came from the United States, Italy and Spain. PBMCs, B-cell-depleted T cells, or T cells provided the cDNA or gDNA that made up the material.

V was clipped by 4 bases and J by 4 bases; unmatched bases: 7. Germline CDR1 is SGHNT and CDR2 is YYREEE (reference sequence). The CDR3 has 16 residues. The authors' processing: Reference gene primer amplification gave estimated nucleated cell counts. Generated by immunoSEQ multiplex PCR, the TCRdb table keeps only in-frame clones and is missing some. V and J calls and clone size are copied from that table; D and trimming were computed from the DNA. The data contain about 69,000 clones, more than 75% of them singletons. The rearrangement joins TRBV5-4 to TRBJ2-5, with 13 bases that match TRBD2. The clonotype was recovered from a human donor in a cohort sampled during active COVID-19. Sequenced material: peripheral blood. In nucleotides, the CDR3 is TGTGCCAGCAGCCCCCGACTAGCGGGGGGCCGAGAGACCCAGTACTTC. It translates to CASSPRLAGGRETQYF.